Below, 21 T cell receptor beta chains from the same sample are listed, as sequenced in a study of Graves' ophthalmopathy and Graves' hyperthyroidism. Amplification from RNA transcripts yielded the TCR beta CDR3 regions. RT-PCR with HTBI primers came first, then second-round multiplex PCR. TCRdb processed the multiplex PCR reads anew with MiXCR; each CDR3 protein has one entry. The table lists under 350,000 distinct CDR3 sequences, 17% of them singletons. Sequenced sample: peripheral blood. Receptor source: an adult man with Graves' ophthalmopathy.

As to this clonotype: A read error is likely, as this CDR3 ends without the conserved phenylalanine or tryptophan. No DNA is shown, since the ends of the CDR3 on it are uncertain; the CDR3 is the one TCRdb lists. V is TRBV12-3 or TRBV12-4 and J is TRBJ2-5; TRBD2 was called by the table and not checked on the DNA. The CDR3 totals 9 residues, both ends included. The CDR3 here is CASSLGLAG.

This clonotype has just a few counts. This rearrangement joins TRBV7-9 to TRBJ2-5; D could derive from TRBD1 or TRBD2 (5 bases each). Germline V gene data show CDR1 as SEHNR and CDR2 as FQNEAQ (reference sequence). V was trimmed by 5 bases and J by 2 bases, leaving 15 bases between them. The CDR3 is 15 amino acids. The CDR3 nucleotides read TGTGCCAGCAGCCGGGGACGGTTGGGACAAGAGACCCAGTACTTC. Translation gives CASSRGRLGQETQYF.

This clonotype has ten or more counts. The rearrangement joins TRBV20-1 to TRBJ2-7, with 8 bases lining up with TRBD1. Germline CDR1 is DFQATT and CDR2 is SNEGSKA (reference sequence). The CDR3 is made up of 13 amino acids. V trimming: 6 bases; J trimming: 4 bases; junction bases outside the gene matches: 8. CDR3 amino acids: CSAWTGKGYEQYF. In DNA form, the CDR3 reads TGCAGTGCATGGACAGGGAAAGGTTACGAGCAGTACTTC.

This clonotype occurred many times. The V gene is TRBV20-1, the J gene TRBJ1-2; D remains ambiguous. V lost 0 bases to trimming and J lost 2 bases, with 7 bases between them. Germline V gene lookup returns CDR1 DFQATT and CDR2 SNEGSKA (reference sequence). The CDR3 spans 13 residues. The CDR3 DNA reads TGCAGTGCTAGAGAAACAGCAAACTATGGCTACACCTTC. It encodes CSARETANYGYTF.

There are many counts of this clonotype. The chain couples TRBV29-1 to TRBJ2-5; D possibly corresponds to TRBD2 (6 bases). V was shortened by 3 bases and J by 4 bases, with 9 bases between the two germline ends. CDR3 size: 12 residues. The V gene's germline CDR1 is SQVTM and CDR2 ANQGSEA. The CDR3 region has the DNA TGCAGCGTTGAGTGGGGAGGAGAGACCCAGTACTTC. Protein sequence: CSVEWGGETQYF.

This clonotype was counted many times. This chain connects TRBV27 to TRBJ2-5, with 9 bases lining up with TRBD1. The CDR3 is 16 residues long. The V gene end was trimmed by 5 bases and the J gene end by 5 bases; junction bases not matched to a gene: 12. Germline V gene sequence: CDR1 MNHEY, CDR2 SMNVEV (reference sequence). The CDR3 loop is CASSTSWDRAVETQYF. CDR3 sequence (DNA): TGTGCCAGCAGTACCTCCTGGGACAGGGCAGTCGAGACCCAGTACTTC.

This clonotype was observed at least ten times. J is TRBJ1-1 and V is TRBV6-4; D is uncertain. The V end lost 4 bases, the J end lost 4 bases, and 10 bases lay between the germline ends. From germline, CDR1 is MRHNA and CDR2 SNTAGT. The CDR3 is 13 residues long. CDR3 sequence reads: CASSASLGTEAFF. The CDR3 DNA follows: TGTGCCAGCAGTGCATCCTTGGGCACTGAAGCTTTCTTT.

This chain joins TRBV19 and TRBJ1-1, with 7 bases identical to TRBD1. Germline CDR1 LNHDA, CDR2 SQIVND (reference sequence). The junction had 6 bases not matched to a gene; V was cut back by 6 bases and J by 5 bases. The CDR3 consists of 13 residues. Written as DNA, the CDR3 is TGTGCCAGTAGAAAGGGGGCGGGTACTGAAGCTTTCTTT. This translates into CASRKGAGTEAFF.

Details on this clonotype: This could be a read error, since a much larger clone is one nucleotide away. The chain joins TRBV27 to TRBJ1-2; 9 nucleotides agree with TRBD1. J was trimmed by 6 bases and V by 3 bases; bases with no gene match: 8. The CDR3 runs 15 residues. Per the germline V gene, CDR1 is MNHEY and CDR2 is SMNVEV (reference sequence). This CDR3 is CASSFTGTGNHGYTF. The CDR3 DNA sequence: TGTGCCAGCAGTTTTACCGGGACAGGGAACCATGGCTACACCTTC.

This clonotype came up many times. The chain combines TRBV28 with TRBJ2-5, with a tentative D call TRBD2 (8 bases). This CDR3 spans 16 amino acids. CDR1 and CDR2 (germline): MDHEN, SYDVKM. With 4 bases removed from V and 3 bases from J, the gap between germline ends came to 18 bases. In DNA form, the CDR3 reads TGTGCCAGCAGTTCAGGGGGTCTAGCGGGCGAAGAGACCCAGTACTTC. Protein sequence: CASSSGGLAGEETQYF.

The CDR3 DNA follows: TGTGCCTGTCGTCCGTGGGACTTGAACACTGAAGCTTTCTTT. Amino acids: CACRPWDLNTEAFF. The rearrangement uses TRBV30 and TRBJ1-1; D is possibly TRBD1 (5 bases). The germline V gene encodes CDR1 GTSNPN and CDR2 SVGIG (reference sequence). The CDR3 is made up of 14 amino acids. The V end was cut by 6 bases, the J end by 0 bases, with 14 bases between.

This clonotype was found many times. V and J are TRBV9 and TRBJ2-5; 9 bases are a match to TRBD2. Per germline, CDR1 SGDLS and CDR2 YYNGEE. With 3 bases clipped from V and 4 bases from J, the junction kept 7 bases outside the gene matches. The CDR3 consists of 15 residues. The DNA of the CDR3 is TGTGCCAGCAGCGACACCGGGACTAGCATAGAGACCCAGTACTTC. Translated: CASSDTGTSIETQYF.

The sample holds many counts of this clonotype. This chain links TRBV6-2 or TRBV6-3 with TRBJ2-5; TRBD2 might be the D (7 bases). The CDR3 is 17 residues long. CDR1 is MNHEY and CDR2 is SVGEGT in the germline V gene. V lost 8 bases and J lost 3, with 25 bases in between. CDR3 loop: CASLQPRGGGRKETQYF. CDR3 DNA sequence: TGTGCCAGCCTTCAGCCTCGTGGGGGGGGCCGAAAAGAGACCCAGTACTTC.

V is TRBV12-3 or TRBV12-4 and J is TRBJ1-1; 7 bases match TRBD1. CDR3 size: 18 residues. The junction had 17 bases not matched to a gene; V was cut back by 0 bases and J by 7 bases. The CDR3 spells CASSLALTSVRGRNEAFF. The DNA of the CDR3 is TGTGCCAGCAGTTTAGCGTTAACGTCGGTGAGGGGGCGGAATGAAGCTTTCTTT.

This clonotype was detected many times. This rearrangement joins TRBV11-3 to TRBJ2-2; D might be TRBD1 (6 bases). CDR3 length: 18 amino acids. Germline lookup yields CDR1 SGHNT and CDR2 YENEEA. Trimming left V 2 bases short and J 4 bases short, with 20 bases between. The CDR3 sequence: CASSLRPGASLLTGELFF. The CDR3 region has the DNA TGTGCCAGCAGCTTACGACCAGGGGCCTCTCTTCTCACCGGGGAGCTGTTTTTT.

At least ten counts were recorded for this clonotype. V usage is TRBV6-5 and J usage is TRBJ2-5; TRBD2 matches at 9 bases. This CDR3 has 17 amino acids. Trimming at V came to 4 bases and at J to 7 bases, leaving 16 bases not matched to a gene. Germline values: CDR1 MNHEY, CDR2 SVGAGI. In DNA, the CDR3 is TGTGCCAGCAGTTTAGATCGAGCGGGAGGCCCTTTAGGGACCCAGTACTTC. It yields the protein CASSLDRAGGPLGTQYF.

There are a few counts of this clonotype. Possible read error: a much larger clone is one base away. The chain joins TRBV28 to TRBJ1-3, with D hard to call. The CDR3 length is 12 residues. Germline CDR1 reads MDHEN; CDR2 reads SYDVKM. CDR3 amino acids: CANSFSVDTIYF. CDR3 DNA sequence: TGTGCCAACAGTTTCTCCGTGGACACCATATATTTT.

This clonotype has at least ten counts. This sequence joins TRBV12-3 or TRBV12-4 and TRBJ2-7; 7 positions agree with TRBD1. The CDR3 covers 14 residues. V shed 0 bases and J 3 bases; nucleotides not matched to a gene: 2. DNA for the CDR3: TGTGCCAGCAGTTTAGCGCAGGGGGTCTACGAGCAGTACTTC. It specifies CASSLAQGVYEQYF.

This clonotype came up many times. This sequence joins TRBV12-3 or TRBV12-4 and TRBJ1-1, with TRBD1 as a possible D gene (6 bases). There are 12 residues in the CDR3. The ends were cut back, 6 bases at V and 8 bases at J, with 13 bases in the middle. As DNA, the CDR3 is TGTGCCAGCAGGAGGAGGGACATAGAAGCTTTCTTT. Its translation is CASRRRDIEAFF.

This clonotype occurred many times. The chain couples TRBV20-1 to TRBJ2-7; D is ambiguous. V was pared by 1 base and J by 4 bases, with 17 bases between. Germline V gene lookup returns CDR1 DFQATT and CDR2 SNEGSKA (reference sequence). This CDR3 is 15 amino acids long. The CDR3 DNA reads as TGCAGTGCTAGAGGCGCCCGGGCGACGTATTACGAGCAGTACTTC. Protein sequence: CSARGARATYYEQYF.

This clonotype was seen ten or more times. The chain recombines TRBV3-1 with TRBJ2-1; maybe TRBD2 (5 bases). Trimming took 0 bases from V and 6 from J, leaving 15 bases between them. Germline V CDR1 and CDR2: LGHDT, YNNKEL (reference sequence). This CDR3 spans 16 amino acids. This CDR3 reads CASSQDWLAIGNEQFF. In DNA, the CDR3 is TGTGCCAGCAGCCAAGACTGGCTAGCAATAGGCAATGAGCAGTTCTTC.